This T cell receptor (beta chain) was retrieved from a study of vaccination and CD4 T cells after COVID-19. Study as a whole: Convalescent study patients returned SARS-CoV-2 positive nasal swab PCR results, with fewer than ten mild cases and one severe.

From germline, CDR1 is SGDLS and CDR2 YYNGEE. The CDR3 covers 15 residues. V was trimmed by 0 bases and J by 6 bases, leaving 15 bases between them. As to this clonotype: As yet, its antigen is unknown.

Treatment here: approximately 11-day PBMC culture with coronavirus spike peptide pools or control peptides (ViraFEST assay). T cells were expanded with peptide pools, and expanded clonotypes were identified by TCR sequencing. Sequence data for DNA of cultured CD4+ T cells were generated by the Oncomine TCR Beta short-read assay. Via MiXCR, TCRdb re-called the PCR reads, giving one row per CDR3 protein. This sample yields 10,000 to 15,000 distinct CDR3 sequences, of which about 76% are seen a single time; 30% to 40% belongs to the top ten. Material: CD4+ T cells from blood, cultured in vitro. This TCR derives from a human donor who had recovered from COVID-19. The rearrangement uses TRBV9 and TRBJ1-1; perhaps TRBD1 as D (5 bases). The CDR3 reads CASSVGGWPGAEAFF. CDR3 nucleotides: TGTGCCAGCAGCGTAGGGGGCTGGCCCGGGGCTGAAGCTTTCTTT.